These 29 T cell receptor beta chains were all obtained from the same sample, sequenced in a study of T cell responses to AZD1222 COVID-19 vaccine. Only in-frame clones appear in the TCRdb table, and some are missing; sequencing was by immunoSEQ multiplex PCR. The table records approximately 120,000 clones, more than 80% of them present only once. Sequencing used peripheral blood, obtained 28 days after the second AZD1222 dose. The receptor set was obtained from an adult who received the AZD1222 COVID-19 vaccine.

The CDR3 region has the DNA TGTGCCAGCAACTTTGACAGGGAAGGCAATCAGCCCCAGCATTTT. It codes for CASNFDREGNQPQHF. The rearrangement uses TRBV6-5 and TRBJ1-5; 7 positions match TRBD1. The germline V gene encodes CDR1 MNHEY and CDR2 SVGAGI. The CDR3 contains 15 residues. With 7 bases clipped from V and 2 bases from J, the junction kept 8 bases outside the gene matches.

The CDR3 DNA is TGTGCCTGGAGTGATATTGCCGGGACAGACAATTCACCCCTCCACTTT. It yields the protein CAWSDIAGTDNSPLHF. The rearrangement links TRBV30 to TRBJ1-6; the match to TRBD1 covers 7 bases. Germline V gene data show CDR1 as GTSNPN and CDR2 as SVGIG (reference sequence). CDR3 length: 16 residues. J was trimmed by 7 bases and V by 1 base; bases with no gene match: 10.

This chain links TRBV19 with TRBJ2-1, with 11 bases identical to TRBD1. The ends lost 3 bases at V and 6 bases at J; junction bases unmatched: 4. Per germline, CDR1 LNHDA and CDR2 SQIVND (reference sequence). There are 15 residues in the CDR3. In DNA form, the CDR3 reads TGTGCCAGTAGTATGTGGACAGGGGGCCGCAATGAGCAGTTCTTC. Amino acids: CASSMWTGGRNEQFF.

The rearrangement uses TRBV9 and TRBJ2-5; 7 bases map to TRBD1. The J segment lost 5 bases and the V segment lost 0 bases, leaving 7 bases of the junction unmatched. CDR1 is SGDLS, CDR2 YYNGEE, per germline. The CDR3 is 15 residues long. Here the CDR3 DNA reads TGTGCCAGCAGCGTAGAGGACAGGAGTCTTGAGACCCAGTACTTC. Protein product: CASSVEDRSLETQYF.

The V and J genes are TRBV7-2 and TRBJ1-1, with D tentatively TRBD1 (5 bases). This CDR3 region has 15 residues. CDR1 and CDR2 from the germline V gene are SGHTA and FQGNSA. V lost 1 base and J lost 1, with 10 bases in between. CDR3 loop: CASSLVPGGNTEAFF. CDR3 DNA: TGTGCCAGCAGCTTAGTCCCGGGGGGGAACACTGAAGCTTTCTTT.

V is TRBV29-1 and J is TRBJ2-1; 10 positions agree with TRBD2. The CDR3 loop spans 13 amino acids. V dropped 4 bases and J dropped 12; count of bases not matched to a gene: 9. The germline V gene encodes CDR1 SQVTM and CDR2 ANQGSEA. The CDR3, as DNA: TGCAGCGTTGCCAGCGGGGGGGCCGAAGGGCAGTTCTTC. It translates to CSVASGGAEGQFF.

The genes are TRBV19 and TRBJ1-4; 9 bases line up with TRBD1. From germline, CDR1 is LNHDA and CDR2 SQIVND (reference sequence). This CDR3 contains 14 residues. V gave up 5 bases and J gave up 4 bases; unmatched junction bases: 2. Written as DNA, the CDR3 is TGTGCCAGTAGTGCGACAGGGGGTAATGAAAAACTGTTTTTT. Amino acids: CASSATGGNEKLFF.

This clone was detected once. V gene TRBV5-4 combines with J gene TRBJ1-2; D gene uncertain. Germline values: CDR1 SGHNT, CDR2 YYREEE (reference sequence). The CDR3 covers 16 residues. Trimming left V 4 bases short and J 5 bases short, with 21 bases between. The CDR3 loop reads CASSGGLGLAGYGYTF. The CDR3 nucleotides read TGTGCCAGCAGCGGAGGCCTAGGGCTTGCCGGTTATGGCTACACCTTC. The whole variable domain, filled in from reference TRBV5-4 and TRBJ1-2, reads ETGVTQSPTHLIKTRGQQVTLRCSSQSGHNTVSWYQQALGQGPQFIFQYYREEENGRGNFPPRFSGLQFPNYSSELNVNALELDDSALYLCASSGGLGLAGYGYTFGSGTRLTVV.

This sequence joins TRBV7-8 and TRBJ1-1; D remains unclear. Deletions cut 2 bases from V and 8 bases from J, with 12 bases between. The germline CDR1 and CDR2 sequences are SGHVS and FQNEAQ. The CDR3 extends over 13 amino acids. The CDR3 spells CASSLLRTREAFF. CDR3 DNA: TGTGCCAGCAGCTTACTCCGGACCCGGGAAGCTTTCTTT. Full variable domain (rest looked up from reference TRBV7-8 and TRBJ1-1): GAGVSQSPRYKVAKRGQDVALRCDPISGHVSLFWYQQALGQGPEFLTYFQNEAQLDKSGLPSDRFFAERPEGSVSTLKIQRTQQEDSAVYLCASSLLRTREAFFGQGTRLTVV.

The rearrangement links TRBV5-1 to TRBJ1-5; possibly TRBD1 for D (6 bases). The ends were cut back, 0 bases at V and 6 bases at J, with 10 bases in the middle. Germline lookup yields CDR1 SGHRS and CDR2 YFSETQ. The CDR3 totals 14 residues. The CDR3 DNA follows: TGCGCCAGCAGCTTGGAGGGGGTGGGTCAGCCCCAGCATTTT. Translation: CASSLEGVGQPQHF.

The gene calls are TRBV16 and TRBJ2-2, with D perhaps TRBD1 (5 bases). The CDR3 sequence is 14 residues long. V was clipped by 2 bases and J by 5 bases, with 9 bases between them. The germline V gene encodes CDR1 KGHSY and CDR2 FQNENV. CDR3 region: CASSQGAGTGELFF. The CDR3 DNA sequence: TGTGCCAGCAGCCAAGGGGCCGGTACCGGGGAGCTGTTTTTT. The full variable domain, in which reference TRBV16 and TRBJ2-2 provide the parts outside the CDR3, is GEEVAQTPKHLVRGEGQKAKLYCAPIKGHSYVFWYQQVLKNEFKFLISFQNENVFDETGMPKERFSAKCLPNSPCSLEIQATKLEDSAVYFCASSQGAGTGELFFGEGSRLTVL.

In DNA form, the CDR3 reads TGTGCCACCCGGGGGGGGCACTTGGAAAAACTGTTTTTT. It is translated as CATRGGHLEKLFF. V and J are TRBV2 and TRBJ1-4; weak D call: TRBD1 (6 bases). The V end was cut by 10 bases, the J end by 8 bases, with 17 bases between. The CDR3 is made up of 13 amino acids. In germline, CDR1 is SNHLY, CDR2 FYNNEI.

The J gene is TRBJ1-5, the V gene TRBV24-1; no clear D. CDR3 length: 13 amino acids. Germline V lookup: CDR1 KGHDR, CDR2 SFDVKD. V lost 7 bases, J lost 2 bases, and 8 bases lay in between. The CDR3 spells CATRGSGNQPQHF. CDR3 bases: TGTGCCACCAGGGGCAGCGGCAATCAGCCCCAGCATTTT.

This clone was observed once. The rearrangement uses TRBV10-2 and TRBJ1-1; TRBD1 aligns across 9 bases. After removal of 4 bases from V and 0 bases from J, the junction contained 6 bases not matched to a gene. In germline, CDR1 is WSHSY, CDR2 SAAADI. CDR3 length: 16 residues. The CDR3 bases are TGCGCCAGCAGTGTAAAACAGGGGGCGCTGAACACTGAAGCTTTCTTT. Amino acid sequence: CASSVKQGALNTEAFF.

This sequence joins TRBV14 and TRBJ1-6; possibly TRBD1 for D (6 bases). V gave up 2 bases and J gave up 0 bases, with 11 bases separating them. Germline CDR1 reads SGHDN; CDR2 reads FVKESK. CDR3 length: 17 amino acids. CDR3 region: CASSQLGASSYNSPLHF. The CDR3 DNA reads as TGTGCCAGCAGCCAATTGGGGGCTAGCTCCTATAATTCACCCCTCCACTTT.

CDR3 in DNA: TGTGCCAGCAGTTTTCGACAGTCCGAAAACACCATATATTTT. Encoded protein: CASSFRQSENTIYF. The chain uses TRBV6-5 and TRBJ1-3; TRBD1 is a possible D gene (5 bases). CDR1 is MNHEY, CDR2 SVGAGI, per germline. The CDR3 extends over 14 amino acids. With 4 bases removed from V and 6 bases from J, the gap between germline ends came to 13 bases.

This sequence joins TRBV12-3 or TRBV12-4 and TRBJ2-7, with D uncertain. V lost 8 bases and J lost 1, with 6 bases in between. CDR3 size: 11 residues. In nucleotides, the CDR3 is TGTGCCAGCTCAAAATCCTACGAGCAGTACTTC. Translated, it gives CASSKSYEQYF.

The rearrangement joins TRBV3-1 (or the pseudogene TRBV3-2) to TRBJ1-4; D not resolved. Between the trimmed V and J ends, which lost 2 bases and 14 bases, there was a span of 12 bases. The CDR3 is 12 residues long. CDR1 and CDR2 (germline): LGHDT, YNNKEL (reference sequence). This chain's CDR3 is CASSQPPGHLFF. CDR3 DNA sequence: TGTGCCAGCAGCCAACCTCCCGGGCATCTGTTTTTT.

The J gene is TRBJ2-7, the V gene TRBV6-5, with 13 nucleotides matching TRBD2. CDR3 size: 14 residues. Trimming removed 8 bases from V and 0 bases from J; junction bases left unmatched: 1. The germline gives CDR1 MNHEY, CDR2 SVGAGI. This CDR3 is CASGTSGVSYEQYF. The DNA of the CDR3 is TGTGCCAGCGGGACTAGCGGGGTCTCCTACGAGCAGTACTTC.

The chain has TRBV19 and TRBJ1-2; tentatively, D is TRBD1 (6 bases). V gave up 7 bases and J gave up 6 bases, with 12 bases separating them. The germline V gene has CDR1 LNHDA and CDR2 SQIVND (reference sequence). CDR3 length equals 12 residues. The CDR3 DNA follows: TGTGCCAGTACCTGGGACACCCATGGCTACACCTTC. Amino acids: CASTWDTHGYTF.

This chain connects TRBV12-1 to TRBJ2-3; the table names TRBD2, a call not compared with the DNA. TRBV12-1 is marked as a pseudogene. The CDR3 length is 17 residues. The CDR3 is CASSFLAGGPRADTQYF. The CDR3 DNA reads as TGTGCCAGCAGCTTCCTAGCGGGGGGGCCTAGGGCAGATACGCAGTATTTT.

V usage is TRBV18 and J usage is TRBJ2-3, with TRBD1 matching over 7 bases. Germline CDR1 and CDR2: KGHSH and LQKENI. The CDR3 runs to 14 residues. After removal of 5 bases from V and 5 bases from J, the junction contained 7 bases not matched to a gene. The DNA for the CDR3 is TGTGCCAGCTCAATTACAGGGGTAAGAGATACGCAGTATTTT. Amino acid sequence: CASSITGVRDTQYF.

DNA of the CDR3: TGTGCCTGGAGTGTATCCCGGGACAGGGGTGCTGGGGCCAACGTCCTGACTTTC. Its protein product is CAWSVSRDRGAGANVLTF. This chain uses TRBV30 with TRBJ2-6; TRBD1 matches at 10 bases. The CDR3 contains 18 residues. Germline V lookup: CDR1 GTSNPN, CDR2 SVGIG (reference sequence). J lost 2 bases, V lost 0 bases, and 7 bases had no gene match. The full variable domain, its missing parts supplied by reference TRBV30 and TRBJ2-6, is SQTIHQWPATLVQPVGSPLSLECTVEGTSNPNLYWYRQAAGRGLQLLFYSVGIGQISSEVPQNLSASRPQDRQFILSSKKLLLSDSGFYLCAWSVSRDRGAGANVLTFGAGSRLTVL.

This clone occurred once. V and J are TRBV28 and TRBJ2-7; 13 bases align to TRBD2. Per the germline V gene, CDR1 is MDHEN and CDR2 is SYDVKM. The CDR3 runs 15 residues. V shed 7 bases, J shed 2 bases, and the junction held 5 bases outside the gene matches. The CDR3 sequence is CASTRGLAGPYEQYF. As DNA, the CDR3 is TGTGCCAGCACCCGGGGACTAGCGGGGCCCTACGAGCAGTACTTC.

The CDR3 spells CASSLEARASHEQYF. CDR3 coding DNA: TGTGCCAGCAGCTTGGAGGCGCGGGCTTCACACGAGCAGTACTTC. V gene TRBV5-5 combines with J gene TRBJ2-7, with a tentative D call TRBD2 (5 bases). The CDR3 loop spans 15 amino acids. V was clipped by 0 bases and J by 5 bases, with 15 bases between them. Germline V gene sequence: CDR1 SGHKS, CDR2 YYEKEE (reference sequence).

The chain combines TRBV29-1 with TRBJ1-2; 7 nucleotides agree with TRBD1. The germline gives CDR1 SQVTM, CDR2 ANQGSEA. V shed 6 bases and J 14 bases; nucleotides not matched to a gene: 12. This CDR3 region has 11 residues. The CDR3 sequence: CSVYRGEAHTF. CDR3 DNA sequence: TGCAGCGTGTACAGGGGAGAGGCGCATACCTTC.

This sequence joins TRBV19 and TRBJ2-2; TRBD2 matches at 10 bases. Germline trimming cut 3 bases from V and 3 bases from J; bases unmatched to any gene: 7. Germline V lookup: CDR1 LNHDA, CDR2 SQIVND (reference sequence). The CDR3 covers 17 residues. CDR3 sequence reads: CASSIHSGGADTGELFF. Written as DNA, the CDR3 is TGTGCCAGTAGTATTCACAGCGGGGGGGCCGACACCGGGGAGCTGTTTTTT.

The DNA for the CDR3 is TGTGCCAGCAGTTTACCCCAAGAAGGGGGCCGTGGCTACACCTTC. Residues: CASSLPQEGGRGYTF. The rearrangement links TRBV28 to TRBJ1-2, with TRBD1 identical over 7 bases. CDR3 size: 15 residues. Germline CDR1 MDHEN, CDR2 SYDVKM. The trim removed 2 bases at V and 7 bases at J, leaving 10 bases unmatched.

The gene calls are TRBV6-2 or TRBV6-3 and TRBJ1-5, with D perhaps TRBD1 (6 bases). The germline V gene has CDR1 MNHEY and CDR2 SVGEGT. The CDR3 is 16 amino acids. V lost 2 bases and J lost 5, with 16 bases in between. The CDR3: CASSYGLRAGDQPQHF. DNA of the CDR3: TGTGCCAGCAGTTACGGACTCAGGGCAGGGGATCAGCCCCAGCATTTT.